Below are 27 T cell receptor beta chains sequenced from a single sample in a study of OX40 agonist ivuxolimab in advanced cancers. Libraries were prepared through the immunoSEQ multiplex PCR assay. TCRdb holds this immuneACCESS table with in-frame rearrangements only. Some clones are missing; in checked studies, unresolved V genes explain under half, and the rest has no known cause. The table for this sample lists about 28,000 clones; more than 75% of them were counted only once. The ten biggest clones cover roughly a fifth of the sample. The sequences come from CD4+ or CD8+ T cells sorted from blood, collected in a trial of the OX40 agonist ivuxolimab. The receptor set was obtained from an adult with an advanced solid tumor such as melanoma, head and neck, liver or kidney cancer.

The genes are TRBV6-1 and TRBJ2-3; 10 nucleotides align to TRBD2. Losses at the gene ends were 6 bases for V and 4 bases for J; bases not matched to a gene: 7. The CDR3 extends over 15 amino acids. Germline loops: CDR1 MNHNS, CDR2 SASEGT. CDR3 sequence (DNA): TGTGCCAGCAGCCCTCTAGCGGGAGAATCAGATACGCAGTATTTT. It is translated as CASSPLAGESDTQYF.

This clone was seen a single time. V and J are TRBV7-8 and TRBJ1-5; 7 bases fit TRBD1. The CDR3 has 16 residues. With 5 bases clipped from V and 1 base from J, the junction kept 8 bases outside the gene matches. CDR1 is SGHVS, CDR2 FQNEAQ, per germline. The CDR3 DNA sequence: TGTGCCAGCAGCCTTACTGGACAGGTCAGCAATCAGCCCCAGCATTTT. As protein: CASSLTGQVSNQPQHF.

The chain combines TRBV11-2 with TRBJ2-5, with D possibly matching TRBD2 (5 bases). Trimming took 1 base from V and 5 from J, leaving 14 bases between them. The CDR3 runs to 15 residues. Germline CDR1 and CDR2: SGHAT and FQNNGV. CDR3 sequence: CASSLGSDSWETQYF. The DNA for the CDR3 is TGTGCCAGCAGCTTAGGGTCGGACTCATGGGAGACCCAGTACTTC.

The chain carries TRBV5-4 and TRBJ2-2; 8 nucleotides agree with TRBD1. Per the germline V gene, CDR1 is SGHNT and CDR2 is YYREEE (reference sequence). V lost 2 bases to trimming and J lost 1 base; unmatched junction nucleotides: 4. The CDR3 extends over 16 amino acids. The CDR3 sequence: CASSFRGQGNTGELFF. The CDR3 DNA sequence: TGTGCCAGCAGCTTTCGAGGACAGGGGAACACCGGGGAGCTGTTTTTT.

The gene calls are TRBV12-5 and TRBJ1-4, with D possibly being TRBD1 (6 bases). Germline CDR1 LGHNT, CDR2 FRNRAP. Deletions cut 6 bases from V and 4 bases from J, with 18 bases between. The CDR3 loop spans 16 amino acids. CDR3 sequence reads: CASGKIDRPVNEKLFF. The CDR3 DNA reads as TGTGCTAGTGGCAAGATAGACAGGCCCGTTAATGAAAAACTGTTTTTT.

The chain uses TRBV15 and TRBJ2-1; D gene uncertain. The CDR3 spans 15 residues. CDR1 is LNHNV and CDR2 is YYDKDF in the germline V gene (reference sequence). V lost 0 bases and J 10 bases, leaving 16 bases between the germline ends. The CDR3 spells CATSREDGALGEQFF. CDR3 DNA: TGTGCCACCAGCAGAGAGGACGGAGCTCTCGGCGAGCAGTTCTTC.

The count of this clone is one. The chain recombines TRBV19 with TRBJ2-1, with D perhaps matching TRBD2 (5 bases). Trimming stripped 5 bases from V and 3 bases from J, with 11 bases between. The CDR3 totals 14 residues. Germline V gene lookup returns CDR1 LNHDA and CDR2 SQIVND (reference sequence). The CDR3 DNA sequence: TGTGCCAGTAGTGTCAGCGGAAACTACAATGAGCAGTTCTTC. It encodes CASSVSGNYNEQFF.

The chain recombines TRBV5-8 with TRBJ2-1; 13 positions agree with TRBD2. With 6 bases clipped from V and 4 bases from J, the junction kept 4 bases outside the gene matches. This CDR3 is built from 15 residues. CDR1 and CDR2 (germline): SGHTS, YDEGEE. CDR3 sequence: CASTEGLAGYNEQFF. The DNA of the CDR3 is TGTGCCAGCACCGAGGGACTAGCGGGATACAATGAGCAGTTCTTC.

This rearrangement joins TRBV19 to TRBJ2-3; D gene uncertain. The CDR3 length is 11 residues. Germline V CDR1 and CDR2: LNHDA, SQIVND (reference sequence). Trimming cost V 8 bases and J 9 bases, with 12 bases left between them. The CDR3 loop is CASFAAGTQYF. CDR3 nucleotide sequence: TGTGCCAGTTTCGCGGCAGGCACGCAGTATTTT.

This chain links TRBV9 with TRBJ2-3; D is uncertain. The germline V gene encodes CDR1 SGDLS and CDR2 YYNGEE. The CDR3 length is 12 residues. V lost 0 bases and J 4 bases, leaving 3 bases between the germline ends. The CDR3 sequence is CASSVAADTQYF. DNA of the CDR3: TGTGCCAGCAGCGTAGCGGCAGATACGCAGTATTTT.

This clone occurred a few times. The chain carries TRBV5-4 and TRBJ1-1; tentative D call: TRBD1 (5 bases). V shed 0 bases and J shed 5 bases, with 8 bases lying between them. This CDR3 is 13 amino acids long. Germline-derived CDR1 and CDR2 are SGHNT and YYREEE (reference sequence). CDR3: CASSLGEGTEAFF. As DNA, the CDR3 is TGTGCCAGCAGCTTGGGCGAGGGGACTGAAGCTTTCTTT.

For this clone: Different DNA sequences within this sample yield the same CDR3. J is TRBJ1-2 and V is TRBV30; 8 bases line up with TRBD1. This CDR3 has 13 amino acids. After removal of 3 bases from V and 6 bases from J, the junction contained 6 bases not matched to a gene. Germline V gene data show CDR1 as GTSNPN and CDR2 as SVGIG (reference sequence). In DNA form, the CDR3 reads TGTGCCTGGAGCCCAGGGGGCGTCAATGGCTACACCTTC. This encodes CAWSPGGVNGYTF.

V is TRBV5-6 and J is TRBJ1-1; D is perhaps TRBD1 (5 bases). The CDR3 is 14 amino acids. In germline, CDR1 is SGHDT, CDR2 YYEEEE. V lost 0 bases, J lost 2 bases, and 8 bases lay in between. The chain's CDR3 is CASSLGGSNTEAFF. The CDR3 DNA sequence: TGTGCCAGCAGCTTGGGGGGGTCCAACACTGAAGCTTTCTTT. Combining the CDR3 with reference TRBV5-6 and TRBJ1-1 gives the whole variable domain DAGVTQSPTHLIKTRGQQVTLRCSPKSGHDTVSWYQQALGQGPQFIFQYYEEEERQRGNFPDRFSGHQFPNYSSELNVNALLLGDSALYLCASSLGGSNTEAFFGQGTRLTVV.

The chain recombines TRBV9 with TRBJ2-1; D unclear. Deletions cut 7 bases from V and 6 bases from J, with 11 bases between. CDR3 length equals 12 residues. From germline, CDR1 is SGDLS and CDR2 YYNGEE. The chain's CDR3 is CASSLGVNEQFF. CDR3 sequence (DNA): TGTGCCAGCTCCTTAGGAGTCAATGAGCAGTTCTTC.

The rearrangement uses TRBV28 and TRBJ2-7; possible D gene TRBD2, 5 bases. The V gene lost 3 bases and the J gene lost 2 bases, with 8 bases spanning the gap. The CDR3 spans 13 residues. CDR1 MDHEN and CDR2 SYDVKM come from the germline V gene. CDR3 residues: CASSFPGTYEQYF. CDR3 DNA sequence: TGTGCCAGCAGTTTTCCGGGAACCTACGAGCAGTACTTC.

The CDR3 DNA follows: TGTGCCAGCAGTCCCCACTACCAACCCTCTGGAAACACCATATATTTT. Amino acids: CASSPHYQPSGNTIYF. The chain joins TRBV27 to TRBJ1-3; D gene ambiguous. CDR1 is MNHEY and CDR2 is SMNVEV in the germline V gene (reference sequence). V shed 5 bases and J shed 0 bases, with 14 bases lying between them. This CDR3 contains 16 residues.

The V call is TRBV5-4, the J call TRBJ2-7; 8 bases align to TRBD1. The CDR3 loop spans 14 amino acids. CDR1 SGHNT and CDR2 YYREEE come from the germline V gene (reference sequence). The V gene end was trimmed by 4 bases and the J gene end by 0 bases; junction bases not matched to a gene: 3. The CDR3 DNA follows: TGTGCCAGCAGCCCGGGACAGGTCTCCTACGAGCAGTACTTC. Its translation is CASSPGQVSYEQYF. Full variable domain (outside the CDR3, taken from reference TRBV5-4 and TRBJ2-7): ETGVTQSPTHLIKTRGQQVTLRCSSQSGHNTVSWYQQALGQGPQFIFQYYREEENGRGNFPPRFSGLQFPNYSSELNVNALELDDSALYLCASSPGQVSYEQYFGPGTRLTVT.

The rearrangement joins TRBV4-1 to TRBJ2-1; D unclear. This CDR3 has 16 residues. Trimming took off 1 base at V and 0 bases at J, with 10 bases between the two ends. Germline V gene data show CDR1 as MGHRA and CDR2 as YSYEKL. CDR3 bases: TGCGCCAGCAGCCAAGTGGTTCAAAGCTCCTACAATGAGCAGTTCTTC. It translates to CASSQVVQSSYNEQFF.

This chain connects TRBV7-3 to TRBJ1-1; D call uncertain. The germline V gene encodes CDR1 SGHTA and CDR2 FQGTGA. The CDR3 extends over 13 amino acids. The V gene lost 0 bases and the J gene lost 3 bases, with 5 bases spanning the gap. CDR3 sequence: CASSLTADTEAFF. CDR3 DNA: TGTGCCAGCAGCTTAACGGCGGACACTGAAGCTTTCTTT.

The J gene is TRBJ1-2, the V gene TRBV11-2, with D perhaps matching TRBD1 (6 bases). From germline, CDR1 is SGHAT and CDR2 FQNNGV. Trimming pared 7 bases from V and 9 bases from J, leaving 18 bases between. The CDR3 is made up of 13 amino acids. CDR3 DNA sequence: TGTGCCAGCACCGGTACAGGGATCTTCAGCTACACCTTC. Amino acids: CASTGTGIFSYTF.

This clone was seen only once. The V gene is TRBV15, the J gene TRBJ2-7; D unresolved. This CDR3 is 13 amino acids long. Germline-derived CDR1 and CDR2 are LNHNV and YYDKDF (reference sequence). Trimming left V 1 base short and J 4 bases short, with 8 bases between. The CDR3 is CATSRALTYEQYF. The CDR3 DNA reads as TGTGCCACCAGCAGAGCTCTCACGTACGAGCAGTACTTC. Filled out from reference TRBV15 and TRBJ2-7, the complete variable domain reads DAMVIQNPRYQVTQFGKPVTLSCSQTLNHNVMYWYQQKSSQAPKLLFHYYDKDFNNEADTPDNFQSRRPNTSFCFLDIRSPGLGDTAMYLCATSRALTYEQYFGPGTRLTVT.

This clone was recorded only once. This chain links TRBV6-5 with TRBJ1-2; 7 bases are a match to TRBD1. The V segment lost 4 bases and the J segment 9 bases; nucleotides outside the gene matches: 8. CDR3 length: 13 amino acids. Germline CDR1 and CDR2: MNHEY and SVGAGI. DNA for the CDR3: TGTGCCAGCAGTTGCCCAGGGGGTGGTAGCTACACCTTC. Its translation: CASSCPGGGSYTF.

J is TRBJ2-7 and V is TRBV9, with D hard to call. Germline assignment: CDR1 SGDLS and CDR2 YYNGEE. This CDR3 comprises 13 residues. The ends were cut back, 4 bases at V and 3 bases at J, with 11 bases in the middle. CDR3 in DNA: TGTGCCAGCAGCCCCCAGCCCGACTACGAGCAGTACTTC. It yields the protein CASSPQPDYEQYF.

This clone occurred once. The gene calls are TRBV18 and TRBJ1-5, with 9 bases aligning to TRBD1. The V and J ends lost 4 bases and 6 bases, in that order; junction bases with no gene match: 7. CDR1 and CDR2 from the germline V gene are KGHSH and LQKENI. The CDR3 totals 15 residues. DNA of the CDR3: TGTGCCAGCTCACGAACCGGGACAGGGAGTCAGCCCCAGCATTTT. It is translated as CASSRTGTGSQPQHF.

CDR3 bases: TGTGCCAGCAGCCTTGGGACTAGCGGGAGAACAGATACGCAGTATTTT. Protein product: CASSLGTSGRTDTQYF. This sequence joins TRBV7-9 and TRBJ2-3; 14 nucleotides agree with TRBD2. The CDR3 runs 16 residues. Germline trimming cut 5 bases from V and 3 bases from J; bases unmatched to any gene: 4. Germline V gene lookup returns CDR1 SEHNR and CDR2 FQNEAQ (reference sequence).

This clone appeared a few times. This chain connects TRBV5-5 to TRBJ2-7; 9 bases map to TRBD1. Germline V gives CDR1 SGHKS, CDR2 YYEKEE (reference sequence). The CDR3 totals 14 residues. The V segment lost 2 bases and the J segment 1 base; nucleotides outside the gene matches: 1. CDR3 sequence: CASSFGTGSYEQYF. CDR3 DNA sequence: TGTGCCAGCAGCTTTGGGACAGGGTCCTACGAGCAGTACTTC.

This chain joins TRBV28 and TRBJ2-7, with 8 nucleotides matching TRBD1. V trimming: 2 bases; J trimming: 3 bases; junction bases outside the gene matches: 3. This CDR3 has 14 amino acids. The germline V gene has CDR1 MDHEN and CDR2 SYDVKM. The CDR3 DNA follows: TGTGCCAGCAGTTTAGGTGGGACAGGCTACGAGCAGTACTTC. It is translated as CASSLGGTGYEQYF.